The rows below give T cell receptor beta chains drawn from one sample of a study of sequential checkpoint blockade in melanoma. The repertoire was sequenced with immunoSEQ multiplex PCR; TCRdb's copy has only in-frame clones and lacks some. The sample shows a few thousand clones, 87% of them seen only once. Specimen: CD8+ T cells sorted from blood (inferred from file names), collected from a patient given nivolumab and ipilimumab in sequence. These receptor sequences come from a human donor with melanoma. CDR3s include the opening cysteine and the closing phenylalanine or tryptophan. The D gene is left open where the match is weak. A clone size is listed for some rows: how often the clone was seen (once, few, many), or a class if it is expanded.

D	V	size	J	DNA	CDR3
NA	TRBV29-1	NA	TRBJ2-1	TGCAGCGTTGATAGAGGGGCAGTTGGGACTCGCTACAATGAGCAGTTCTTC	CSVDRGAVGTRYNEQFF
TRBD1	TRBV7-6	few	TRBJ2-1	TGTGCCAGCAGCTTAGCGGACAGGGGGTCAGAGGGAGCGCAGTTCTTC	CASSLADRGSEGAQFF
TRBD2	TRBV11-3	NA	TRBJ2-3	TGTGCCAGCAGCTTAGATTGGACTAGCGGGGGATCAGATACGCAGTATTTT	CASSLDWTSGGSDTQYF
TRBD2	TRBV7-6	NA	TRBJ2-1	TGTGCCAGCAGCCGCGACCTAGCGGCCTACAATGAGCAGTTCTTC	CASSRDLAAYNEQFF
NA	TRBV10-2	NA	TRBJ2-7	TGCGCCAGCAGTGAACAATACGAGCAGTACTTC	CASSEQYEQYF
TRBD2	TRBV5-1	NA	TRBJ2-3	TGCGCCAGCATCCCCGGACTAGCGGGAGTCGAGAAATGGACAGATACGCAGTATTTT	CASIPGLAGVEKWTDTQYF
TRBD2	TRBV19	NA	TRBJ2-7	TGTGCCAGTAGCTCTAGCGGCATCTCCTACGAGCAGTACTTC	CASSSSGISYEQYF
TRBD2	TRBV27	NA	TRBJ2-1	TGTGCCAGCAGAATAGCGGGAGGGGAGGGGGACAATGAGCAGTTCTTC	CASRIAGGEGDNEQFF
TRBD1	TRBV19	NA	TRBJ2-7	TGTGCCAGTAGTAAAGGGCAGGGGGCCAACGAGCAGTACTTC	CASSKGQGANEQYF
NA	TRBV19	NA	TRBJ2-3	TGTGCCAGTAGTATTTCCTCGACAGGAGATACGCAGTATTTT	CASSISSTGDTQYF
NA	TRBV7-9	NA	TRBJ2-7	TGTGCCAGCAGCTTAGGTACCTATTCCTACGAGCAGTACTTC	CASSLGTYSYEQYF
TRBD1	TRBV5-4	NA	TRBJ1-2	TGTGCCAGCACCGGACAGGACCTATATGGCTACACCTTC	CASTGQDLYGYTF
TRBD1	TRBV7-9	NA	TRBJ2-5	TGTGCCAGCAGCTTAGAGGGGGCCTTTTGGGAGACCCAGTACTTC	CASSLEGAFWETQYF
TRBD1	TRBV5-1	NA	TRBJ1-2	TGCGCCAGCAGCTTGGTCAGGGGGCCATTTCCAGATGGCTACACCTTC	CASSLVRGPFPDGYTF
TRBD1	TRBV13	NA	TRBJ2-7	TGTGCCAGCAGCGCCAGCGGACAGGGGTTCGACGAGCAGTACTTC	CASSASGQGFDEQYF
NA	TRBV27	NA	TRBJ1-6	TGTGCCAGCAGTTTCCAATCACCCCTCCACTTT	CASSFQSPLHF
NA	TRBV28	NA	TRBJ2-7	TGTGCCAGCAGTTCCATGGGTGGGACATCCTCCACCTACGAGCAGTACTTC	CASSSMGGTSSTYEQYF
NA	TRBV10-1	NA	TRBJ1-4	TGCGCCAGCAGTGAGCCGGGACACGTGGACCTAGCAACTAATGAAAAACTGTTTTTT	CASSEPGHVDLATNEKLFF
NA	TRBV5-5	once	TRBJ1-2	TGTGCCAGCAGCTTGGACAGAAACTACTATGGCTACACCTTC	CASSLDRNYYGYTF
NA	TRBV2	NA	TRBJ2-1	TGTGCCAGCAGTGGAATGGGACGGGAGACTCCCTACAATGAGCAGTTCTTC	CASSGMGRETPYNEQFF
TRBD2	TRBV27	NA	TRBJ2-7	TGTGCCAGCAGTTCCCCTATCGGGAGGGGGATGTCCGAGCAGTACTTC	CASSSPIGRGMSEQYF
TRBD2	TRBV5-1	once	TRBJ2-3	TGCGCCAGCGGGGGGGACTCATCGGCGGATACGCAGTATTTT	CASGGDSSADTQYF
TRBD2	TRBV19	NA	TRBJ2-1	TGTGCCAGTAGTGTGACTAGCGGGAGTTTAAATGAGCAGTTCTTC	CASSVTSGSLNEQFF
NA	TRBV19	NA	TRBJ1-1	TGTGCCAGTAGTATAGGGCTTACTGAAGCTTTCTTT	CASSIGLTEAFF
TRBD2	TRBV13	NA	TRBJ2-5	TGTGCCAGCAGCTTACGGCGGGAGAAAGAGACCCAGTACTTC	CASSLRREKETQYF
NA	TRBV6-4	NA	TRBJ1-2	TGTGCCAGCAGTGACGCGTATAGGGGCGTCCGGTATGGCTACACCTTC	CASSDAYRGVRYGYTF
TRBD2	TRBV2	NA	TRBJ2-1	TGTGCCAGCACCCCCCCCGGGACTAGCGGTCTGAATGAGCAGTTCTTC	CASTPPGTSGLNEQFF
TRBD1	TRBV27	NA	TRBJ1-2	TGTGCCAGCAGTTTGACAGGGGGCGGCGGCTATGGCTACACCTTC	CASSLTGGGGYGYTF
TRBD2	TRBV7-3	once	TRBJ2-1	TGTGCCAGCAGCCAATCACCCCGGACTAGCGGATATAACAATGAGCAGTTCTTC	CASSQSPRTSGYNNEQFF
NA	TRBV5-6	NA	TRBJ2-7	TGTGCCAGCAGTTCCGGGACAACCTTGGCCGAGCAGTACTTC	CASSSGTTLAEQYF
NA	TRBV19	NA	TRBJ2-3	TGTGCCAGTAGTGCCTACGGGGGATATACGCAGTATTTT	CASSAYGGYTQYF
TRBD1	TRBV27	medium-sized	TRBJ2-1	TGTGCCAGCAGTTTGGATACCAGGGGGTACGGTGAGCAGTTCTTC	CASSLDTRGYGEQFF
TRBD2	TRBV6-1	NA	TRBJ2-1	TGTGCCAGCAGTGAAGTGGGACTAGCGGGAGAGAATGAGCAGTTCTTC	CASSEVGLAGENEQFF
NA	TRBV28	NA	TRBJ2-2	TGTGCCAGCAGTTTAAGGCGGGGCCGAGCTACCGGGGAGCTGTTTTTT	CASSLRRGRATGELFF
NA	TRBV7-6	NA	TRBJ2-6	TGTGCCAGCAGCCAGTCCCCAACCAGGGGATCTGGGGCCAACGTCCTGACTTTC	CASSQSPTRGSGANVLTF
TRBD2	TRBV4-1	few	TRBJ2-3	TGCGCCAGCAGCCAGGCGGGGGACACAGATACGCAGTATTTT	CASSQAGDTDTQYF
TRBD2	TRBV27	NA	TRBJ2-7	TGTGCCAGCAGTTCTACCGGGGGTAGCGGGTTTCGGGAGCAGTACTTC	CASSSTGGSGFREQYF
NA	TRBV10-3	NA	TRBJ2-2	TGTGCCATCAGTGAGCCGCAGGGTAACACCGGGGAGCTGTTTTTT	CAISEPQGNTGELFF
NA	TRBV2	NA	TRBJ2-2	TGTGCCAGCACCAATTGGGCGGGGTATCACACCGGGGAGCTGTTTTTT	CASTNWAGYHTGELFF
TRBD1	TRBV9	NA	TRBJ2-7	TGTGCCAGCAGCTCGCGGACAGGGTTCTACGAGCAGTACTTC	CASSSRTGFYEQYF
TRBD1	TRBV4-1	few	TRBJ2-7	TGCGCCAGCAGCCAAGGTCAGACAGGGGAGTACGAGCAGTACTTC	CASSQGQTGEYEQYF
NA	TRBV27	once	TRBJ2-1	TGTGCCAGCAGTGGGAGGTTTGATGAGCAGTTCTTC	CASSGRFDEQFF